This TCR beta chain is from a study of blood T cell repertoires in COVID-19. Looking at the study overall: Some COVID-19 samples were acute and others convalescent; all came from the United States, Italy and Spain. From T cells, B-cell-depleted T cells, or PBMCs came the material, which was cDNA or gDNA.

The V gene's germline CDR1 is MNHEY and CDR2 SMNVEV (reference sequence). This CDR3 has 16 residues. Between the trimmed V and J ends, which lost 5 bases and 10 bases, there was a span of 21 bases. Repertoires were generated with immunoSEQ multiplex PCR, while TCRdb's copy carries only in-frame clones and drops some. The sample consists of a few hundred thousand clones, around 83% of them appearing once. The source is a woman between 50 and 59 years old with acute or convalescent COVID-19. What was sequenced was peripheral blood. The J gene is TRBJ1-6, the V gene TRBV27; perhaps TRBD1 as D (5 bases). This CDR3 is CASSESWDRRGSPLHF. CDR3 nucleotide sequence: TGTGCCAGCAGTGAATCTTGGGACCGGCGGGGGTCACCCCTCCACTTT.